The 8 T cell receptor beta chains listed next were all sequenced from one sample in a study of shared clonotypes between healthy human individuals. Clones were sequenced by immunoSEQ multiplex PCR, and TCRdb holds only the in-frame ones, with some missing. Of about 590,000 clones listed, just under 97% were seen once; the top ten hold around 0.097%. Naive CD8 cells lacked CD45RO and underwent positive selection for CCR7, leaving out terminally differentiated effector memory CD45RA+ cells. Input material: naive CD8+ T cells sorted from blood. The receptors here all came from a woman aged 30 to 39 in good health.

The genes are TRBV5-1 and TRBJ1-2; a weak D match, TRBD1 (5 bases). V was pared by 6 bases and J by 4 bases, with 19 bases between. The germline CDR1 and CDR2 sequences are SGHRS and YFSETQ. The CDR3 extends over 15 amino acids. As DNA, the CDR3 is TGCGCCAGCACCCCGGACGGGCCGGGGGGCTATGGCTACACCTTC. This sequence encodes CASTPDGPGGYGYTF.

This rearrangement joins TRBV28 to TRBJ2-1, with TRBD2 identical over 15 bases. J was trimmed by 9 bases and V by 5 bases; bases with no gene match: 5. Germline CDR1 is MDHEN and CDR2 is SYDVKM. CDR3 length: 15 amino acids. The CDR3 DNA sequence: TGTGCCAGCAGTCCCTGGACTAGCGGGAGGGGTGAGCAGTTCTTC. Translated, it gives CASSPWTSGRGEQFF.

The chain joins TRBV5-1 to TRBJ1-6; 9 nucleotides line up with TRBD1. With 3 bases clipped from V and 9 bases from J, the junction kept 4 bases outside the gene matches. Germline loops: CDR1 SGHRS, CDR2 YFSETQ. The CDR3 covers 14 residues. CDR3 nucleotides: TGCGCCAGCAGCTCGGACAGGGGAATTTCACCCCTCCACTTT. It codes for CASSSDRGISPLHF.

The chain is built from TRBV10-3 and TRBJ2-7, with D perhaps matching TRBD2 (6 bases). Germline loops: CDR1 ENHRY, CDR2 SYGVKD. The V end was cut by 3 bases, the J end by 7 bases, with 13 bases between. This CDR3 is built from 13 residues. CDR3 in amino acids: CAISEPQGGEQYF. For the CDR3, the DNA is TGTGCCATCAGTGAACCGCAGGGAGGTGAGCAGTACTTC.

V gene TRBV15 combines with J gene TRBJ2-7; 10 nucleotides align to TRBD2. CDR1 and CDR2 (germline): LNHNV, YYDKDF (reference sequence). The V and J ends lost 3 bases and 3 bases, in that order; junction bases with no gene match: 2. CDR3 length equals 14 residues. The CDR3 is CATSSGTSDYEQYF. In DNA form, the CDR3 reads TGTGCCACCAGCAGCGGGACTAGCGACTACGAGCAGTACTTC.

The rearrangement uses TRBV11-1 and TRBJ2-7, with 7 bases matching TRBD1. This CDR3 region has 14 residues. Germline CDR1 reads SGHAT; CDR2 reads FQDESV (reference sequence). With 1 base clipped from V and 6 bases from J, the junction kept 6 bases outside the gene matches. The CDR3 reads CASSLGTGGFEQYF. The CDR3 region has the DNA TGTGCCAGCAGCTTAGGGACAGGAGGCTTCGAGCAGTACTTC.

This clone was seen only once. The chain carries TRBV7-9 and TRBJ1-4; D gene ambiguous. Germline lookup yields CDR1 SEHNR and CDR2 FQNEAQ (reference sequence). The CDR3 extends over 15 amino acids. V was clipped by 8 bases and J by 0 bases, with 13 bases between them. CDR3 loop: CASGQLAATNEKLFF. The CDR3 DNA reads TGTGCCAGCGGCCAACTGGCCGCAACTAATGAAAAACTGTTTTTT. The variable domain in full, with the rest retrieved from reference TRBV7-9 and TRBJ1-4, is DTGVSQNPRHKITKRGQNVTFRCDPISEHNRLYWYRQTLGQGPEFLTYFQNEAQLEKSRLLSDRFSAERPKGSFSTLEIQRTEQGDSAMYLCASGQLAATNEKLFFGSGTQLSVL.

The chain recombines TRBV28 with TRBJ2-7, with TRBD2 matching over 10 bases. Germline lookup yields CDR1 MDHEN and CDR2 SYDVKM. CDR3 length: 15 amino acids. The V segment lost 6 bases and the J segment 6 bases; nucleotides outside the gene matches: 11. This chain's CDR3 is CASRVAGGPRPEQYF. The CDR3 region has the DNA TGTGCCAGCAGGGTAGCGGGAGGACCTCGGCCCGAGCAGTACTTC.